These 29 T cell receptor beta chains share one sample of origin, sequenced in a study of T cells after yellow fever vaccination. TCRdb passed the 5' RACE reads through MiXCR, listing each CDR3 protein once. The sample holds around 260,000 distinct CDR3 sequences, around 4.9% seen once. The source material was CD4+ T cells sorted from PBMCs, sampled on the day of the yellow fever booster vaccination. The receptors here all came from a man younger than 35 who received the YFV17D yellow fever vaccine.

Regarding this clonotype: This may stem from a read error, because a much larger clone lies one nucleotide away. The chain employs TRBV11-2 and TRBJ1-1; D gene uncertain. From germline, CDR1 is SGHAT and CDR2 FQNNGV. This CDR3 spans 13 amino acids. The CDR3 is CASSFHSNTEALF. DNA of the CDR3: TGTGCCAGCAGCTTCCACTCGAACACTGAAGCTTTATTT.

This clonotype has ten or more counts. This chain uses TRBV20-1 with TRBJ2-1; 7 bases fit TRBD1. This CDR3 has 14 residues. CDR1 and CDR2 from the germline V gene are DFQATT and SNEGSKA (reference sequence). Trimming removed 7 bases from V and 5 bases from J; junction bases left unmatched: 11. The CDR3 sequence is CSVPYGTVNNEQFF. The CDR3 nucleotides are TGCAGTGTTCCATACGGGACAGTCAACAATGAGCAGTTCTTC.

This clonotype turned up a few times. V usage is TRBV5-1 and J usage is TRBJ1-3, with D tentatively TRBD1 (5 bases). The V and J ends lost 4 bases and 0 bases respectively, with 11 bases between them. Germline CDR1 reads SGHRS; CDR2 reads YFSETQ. CDR3 length: 15 residues. CDR3 residues: CASSLGLVSGNTIYF. CDR3 coding DNA: TGCGCCAGCAGCCTGGGACTGGTCTCTGGAAACACCATATATTTT.

The chain has TRBV20-1 and TRBJ1-2, with a weak D call TRBD1 (5 bases). Germline CDR1 and CDR2: DFQATT and SNEGSKA (reference sequence). The CDR3 has 15 amino acids. With 0 bases removed from V and 8 bases from J, the gap between germline ends came to 19 bases. CDR3 residues: CSARERPGIVTGYTF. CDR3 DNA sequence: TGCAGTGCTAGAGAACGGCCAGGGATTGTTACGGGCTACACCTTC.

This clonotype was found a few times. The chain uses TRBV7-9 and TRBJ1-2, with 8 bases that match TRBD1. CDR1 is SEHNR, CDR2 FQNEAQ, per germline (reference sequence). V was pared by 0 bases and J by 4 bases, with 7 bases of the junction left unmatched. The CDR3 runs to 16 residues. The CDR3 here is CASSLARDRNFYGYTF. The CDR3 DNA follows: TGTGCCAGCAGCTTAGCCCGGGACAGGAACTTCTATGGCTACACCTTC.

This clonotype showed up just a few times. J is TRBJ2-2 and V is TRBV2, with a possible D match to TRBD1 (5 bases). V lost 4 bases to trimming and J lost 0 bases, with 6 bases between them. This CDR3 has 14 residues. Germline V gene sequence: CDR1 SNHLY, CDR2 FYNNEI. The DNA of the CDR3 is TGTGCCAGCAGTGGGACAACGAACACCGGGGAGCTGTTTTTT. Amino acid sequence: CASSGTTNTGELFF.

The sample holds many counts of this clonotype. CDR3 nucleotide sequence: TGTGCCAGCAGTGACCTCGGACTAGCGGGGGGGCCCACCGGGGAGCTGTTTTTT. Protein sequence: CASSDLGLAGGPTGELFF. V gene TRBV2 combines with J gene TRBJ2-2; 15 nucleotides match TRBD2. The CDR3 consists of 18 residues. V was pared by 3 bases and J by 4 bases, with 6 bases of the junction left unmatched. The V gene's germline CDR1 is SNHLY and CDR2 FYNNEI.

The chain couples TRBV7-9 to TRBJ2-3; TRBD1 or TRBD2 may be the D gene (5 bases each). The V end was cut by 5 bases, the J end by 1 base, with 16 bases between. This CDR3 is built from 16 residues. From germline, CDR1 is SEHNR and CDR2 FQNEAQ (reference sequence). CDR3 residues: CASSLGLMGGTDTQYF. The CDR3 coding sequence is TGTGCCAGCAGCCTCGGACTGATGGGGGGCACAGATACGCAGTATTTT.

There are a few counts of this clonotype. The genes are TRBV18 and TRBJ2-3; TRBD1 matches 7 bases. Germline V gene data show CDR1 as KGHSH and CDR2 as LQKENI. CDR3 length: 14 residues. V lost 3 bases and J lost 5; bases outside the gene matches: 5. The DNA for the CDR3 is TGTGCCAGCTCACCTAGGACAGGTGGAGATACGCAGTATTTT. It yields the protein CASSPRTGGDTQYF.

The V and J genes are TRBV6-6 and TRBJ2-7, with a possible D match to TRBD2 (5 bases). V was cut by 6 bases and J by 2 bases, with 14 bases left in between. CDR1 is MNHNY, CDR2 SVGAGI, per germline (reference sequence). The length of the CDR3 is 14 residues. The CDR3 sequence: CASRLLDFPYEQYF. CDR3 sequence (DNA): TGTGCCAGCAGACTTCTGGACTTCCCCTACGAGCAGTACTTC.

The rearrangement links TRBV29-1 to TRBJ2-1, with 9 bases lining up with TRBD1. CDR1 and CDR2 from the germline V gene are SQVTM and ANQGSEA. CDR3 length: 15 residues. V lost 4 bases, J lost 0 bases, and 4 bases stayed unmatched. The CDR3 protein is CSVGTGASSYNEQFF. CDR3 nucleotide sequence: TGCAGCGTTGGGACAGGGGCGAGCTCCTACAATGAGCAGTTCTTC.

The rearrangement uses TRBV25-1 and TRBJ1-1; D uncertain. V was cut by 1 base and J by 3 bases, with 12 bases left in between. The germline CDR1 and CDR2 sequences are MGHDK and SYGVNS. The length of the CDR3 is 15 residues. This CDR3 is CASSELKGWDTEAFF. The DNA for the CDR3 is TGTGCCAGCAGTGAATTGAAGGGTTGGGACACTGAAGCTTTCTTT.

The rearrangement joins TRBV5-1 to TRBJ2-6, with 11 bases fitting TRBD1. This CDR3 is 18 amino acids long. V was pared by 2 bases and J by 0 bases, with 4 bases of the junction left unmatched. Germline lookup yields CDR1 SGHRS and CDR2 YFSETQ. The CDR3 nucleotides are TGCGCCAGCAGCTTAACCGGGACAGGGGGCTCTGGGGCCAACGTCCTGACTTTC. It codes for CASSLTGTGGSGANVLTF.

This clonotype has ten or more counts. The genes are TRBV7-9 and TRBJ2-7; D gene unclear. Germline CDR1 SEHNR, CDR2 FQNEAQ (reference sequence). Trimming pared 5 bases from V and 1 base from J, leaving 15 bases between. The CDR3 is 15 amino acids. Written as DNA, the CDR3 is TGTGCCAGCAGCACCCCCGGGCCGAGATCCTACGAGCAGTACTTC. Translating gives CASSTPGPRSYEQYF.

The chain combines TRBV4-3 with TRBJ2-1, with TRBD1 identical over 12 bases. J was trimmed by 10 bases and V by 4 bases; bases with no gene match: 8. CDR3 length: 15 residues. Germline-derived CDR1 and CDR2 are LGHNA and YSLEER. The CDR3, as DNA: TGCGCCAGCAGCCGGGGGGACAGGGGGCATTGGGAGCAGTTCTTC. As protein: CASSRGDRGHWEQFF.

The table lists this clonotype with a few counts. The J gene is TRBJ1-6, the V gene TRBV25-1; D gene unclear. V was clipped by 5 bases and J by 0 bases, with 14 bases between them. The CDR3 is made up of 17 amino acids. The germline CDR1 and CDR2 sequences are MGHDK and SYGVNS. In DNA, the CDR3 is TGTGCCAGCAGTCAAACCCGGATGAGCTCCTATAATTCACCCCTCCACTTT. Encoded protein: CASSQTRMSSYNSPLHF.

A few counts support this clonotype. CDR3 loop: CASSLSGDRYSPLHF. The DNA of the CDR3 is TGTGCCAGCAGCTTATCGGGGGACAGATATTCACCCCTCCACTTT. V and J are TRBV7-2 and TRBJ1-6; 7 bases map to TRBD1. The CDR3 runs to 15 residues. With 2 bases clipped from V and 8 bases from J, the junction kept 6 bases outside the gene matches. Per the germline V gene, CDR1 is SGHTA and CDR2 is FQGNSA.

Ten or more counts support this clonotype. The V call is TRBV7-3, the J call TRBJ1-5; D ambiguous. From germline, CDR1 is SGHTA and CDR2 FQGTGA. V was shortened by 0 bases and J by 5 bases, with 5 bases between the two germline ends. This CDR3 is built from 13 residues. DNA for the CDR3: TGTGCCAGCAGCTTAACCCCTGATCAGCCCCAGCATTTT. This sequence encodes CASSLTPDQPQHF.

This clonotype has a count of ten or more. This CDR3 is CASITEPNTEAFF. CDR3 nucleotide sequence: TGTGCCAGCATAACAGAACCGAACACTGAAGCTTTCTTT. The rearrangement links TRBV6-2 or TRBV6-3 to TRBJ1-1, with D unresolved. Per germline, CDR1 MNHEY and CDR2 SVGEGT. The CDR3 consists of 13 residues. V dropped 7 bases and J dropped 1 base, with 10 bases sitting between them.

The V and J genes are TRBV27 and TRBJ2-5; D not certain. CDR3 size: 9 residues. Germline-derived CDR1 and CDR2 are MNHEY and SMNVEV (reference sequence). The ends were cut back, 4 bases at V and 10 bases at J, with 4 bases in the middle. This CDR3 is CASSSDQYF. CDR3 DNA: TGTGCCAGCAGTTCCGACCAGTACTTC.

This rearrangement joins TRBV6-6 to TRBJ2-3; D not resolved. The germline gives CDR1 MNHNY, CDR2 SVGAGI (reference sequence). This CDR3 is built from 14 residues. V was clipped by 4 bases and J by 2 bases, with 10 bases between them. Here the CDR3 reads CASSSLPTTDTQYF. CDR3 bases: TGTGCCAGCAGTTCCTTACCAACCACAGATACGCAGTATTTT.

The chain joins TRBV14 to TRBJ2-4; D may be TRBD1 (6 bases). CDR3 length: 18 amino acids. Trimming left V 7 bases short and J 0 bases short, with 22 bases between. Germline CDR1 is SGHDN and CDR2 is FVKESK. The CDR3 here is CASTTTPTGPLAKNIQYF. Written as DNA, the CDR3 is TGTGCCAGCACCACTACCCCCACAGGGCCACTAGCCAAAAACATTCAGTACTTC.

This clonotype occurred many times. The rearrangement uses TRBV12-3 or TRBV12-4 and TRBJ2-1, with D maybe TRBD2 (6 bases). V was cut by 6 bases and J by 4 bases, with 13 bases left in between. The CDR3 is made up of 14 amino acids. CDR3 amino acids: CASSPLTSYNEQFF. Written as DNA, the CDR3 is TGTGCCAGCAGCCCCCTGACTAGTTACAATGAGCAGTTCTTC.

This clonotype was recorded a few times. This chain connects TRBV6-1 to TRBJ1-2, with a possible D match to TRBD1 (6 bases). V was clipped by 2 bases and J by 6 bases, with 16 bases between them. This CDR3 contains 15 residues. Looked up from germline, CDR1 is MNHNS and CDR2 is SASEGT. Here the CDR3 DNA reads TGTGCCAGCAGTGAAATTGGTGGAACAGGGCATGGCTACACCTTC. It encodes CASSEIGGTGHGYTF.

The chain carries TRBV6-1 and TRBJ2-5, with D perhaps matching TRBD1 or TRBD2 (6 bases each). V was pared by 7 bases and J by 4 bases, with 19 bases between. The CDR3 spans 15 residues. Looked up from germline, CDR1 is MNHNS and CDR2 is SASEGT. The CDR3 sequence: CASTQDGTGAETQYF. DNA for the CDR3: TGTGCCAGCACCCAAGACGGGACGGGGGCAGAGACCCAGTACTTC.

This clonotype was counted between two and nine times. The gene calls are TRBV7-2 and TRBJ1-4; perhaps TRBD1 as D (6 bases). The CDR3 has 13 amino acids. V was pared by 6 bases and J by 5 bases, with 10 bases between. Germline V lookup: CDR1 SGHTA, CDR2 FQGNSA. This CDR3 is CASSRGQNEKLFF. DNA of the CDR3: TGTGCCAGCAGTCGCGGACAGAATGAAAAACTGTTTTTT.

This clonotype was recorded at least ten times. This rearrangement joins TRBV10-2 to TRBJ2-3, with 8 positions matching TRBD2. V shed 9 bases, J shed 2 bases, and the junction held 7 bases outside the gene matches. Germline V gene sequence: CDR1 WSHSY, CDR2 SAAADI. This CDR3 spans 14 amino acids. The CDR3 nucleotides read TGCGCCAGTAAAGAGCGGGGGAACACAGATACGCAGTATTTT. It codes for CASKERGNTDTQYF.

The CDR3 protein is CASSLSQKETQYF. As DNA, the CDR3 is TGTGCCAGCAGCTTAAGTCAGAAAGAGACCCAGTACTTC. This rearrangement joins TRBV7-2 to TRBJ2-5; no reliable D call. Germline-derived CDR1 and CDR2 are SGHTA and FQGNSA. The CDR3 runs 13 residues. Trimming removed 2 bases at V and 3 bases at J, with 7 bases between.

This clonotype has only a few counts. V and J are TRBV2 and TRBJ2-2; D is undetermined. CDR3 length: 16 residues. The germline CDR1 and CDR2 sequences are SNHLY and FYNNEI. Trimming pared 0 bases from V and 0 bases from J, leaving 8 bases between. CDR3 protein: CASSEAAAANTGELFF. For the CDR3, the DNA is TGTGCCAGCAGTGAAGCCGCGGCGGCGAACACCGGGGAGCTGTTTTTT.